This TCR beta chain was sequenced during a study of blood T cell repertoires in COVID-19. Study context: Sample material is recorded as cDNA or gDNA derived from T cells, B-cell-depleted T cells, or PBMCs.

Participant age was roughly 18 to 95 years, and participants resided in 25 or so US areas. Donors were grouped by their self-reported clinical history. As to this clone: Other DNA sequences within the sample encode an identical CDR3.

Trimming stripped 5 bases from V and 1 base from J, with 9 bases between. The CDR3 consists of 14 residues. The germline V gene has CDR1 LGHDT and CDR2 YNNKEL (reference sequence). Profiled with immunoSEQ multiplex PCR; TCRdb holds only in-frame clones, not every one. The sample lists roughly 130,000 clones, less than 90% occurring once. The rearrangement joins TRBV3-1 (or the pseudogene TRBV3-2) to TRBJ2-1; possible D gene TRBD2, 6 bases. The material sequenced was PBMCs or T cells enriched from blood (not recorded which). This clonotype originated in a woman aged 25 to 39 who had recovered from COVID-19. The CDR3 nucleotides read TGTGCCAGCAGCAGAGGAGGGTCCTACAATGAGCAGTTCTTC. Protein: CASSRGGSYNEQFF.